A single sample is the source of the 15 T cell receptor beta chains below, sequenced in a study of shared clonotypes between healthy human individuals. Profiled with immunoSEQ multiplex PCR; TCRdb holds only in-frame clones, not every one. The table includes about 1.1 million clones, around 82% detected once. The specimen sequenced was memory CD4+ T cells from PBMCs. Subset described: CD45RA-negative fraction. Every receptor here comes from a man younger than 35 in good health. Some clones in this sample may be carry-over from other donors' samples.

The V call is TRBV5-1, the J call TRBJ2-3; D might be TRBD1 or TRBD2, each matching 5 bases. The CDR3 totals 14 residues. Trimming took off 4 bases at V and 4 bases at J, with 13 bases between the two ends. Looked up from germline, CDR1 is SGHRS and CDR2 is YFSETQ. This chain's CDR3 is CASSLPGRPDTQYF. The CDR3 coding sequence is TGCGCCAGCAGCCTGCCGGGACGACCAGATACGCAGTATTTT.

The chain uses TRBV2 and TRBJ1-2; 7 bases fit TRBD1. The CDR3 runs to 14 residues. The germline V gene has CDR1 SNHLY and CDR2 FYNNEI. Unmatched junction bases numbered 6, after V lost 6 bases and J lost 2 bases. This CDR3 reads CASRPGGPNYGYTF. CDR3 DNA sequence: TGTGCCAGCAGGCCAGGGGGACCGAACTATGGCTACACCTTC.

The chain uses TRBV5-4 and TRBJ1-5; D gene uncertain. Per the germline V gene, CDR1 is SGHNT and CDR2 is YYREEE (reference sequence). V lost 4 bases and J lost 3, with 11 bases in between. The CDR3 has 14 residues. Here the CDR3 reads CASSLARTNQPQHF. The CDR3 nucleotides read TGTGCCAGCAGCCTGGCAAGGACCAATCAGCCCCAGCATTTT.

The chain has TRBV5-1 and TRBJ1-4, with 8 nucleotides matching TRBD1. The germline V gene has CDR1 SGHRS and CDR2 YFSETQ. With 0 bases clipped from V and 6 bases from J, the junction kept 7 bases outside the gene matches. The CDR3 runs 16 residues. CDR3 in DNA: TGCGCCAGCAGCTTGGCCCCGACAGGGGAGGATGAAAAACTGTTTTTT. Its translation is CASSLAPTGEDEKLFF.

The CDR3 DNA follows: TGCGCCAGCAGCTTGGACTCAAGGGGCGAGCAGTTCTTC. It encodes CASSLDSRGEQFF. The chain uses TRBV5-1 and TRBJ2-1, with D perhaps matching TRBD1 (5 bases). The CDR3 is 13 residues long. V lost 0 bases and J 10 bases, leaving 11 bases between the germline ends. Per the germline V gene, CDR1 is SGHRS and CDR2 is YFSETQ.

The chain carries TRBV13 and TRBJ2-6, with D unclear. The ends were cut back, 1 base at V and 2 bases at J, with 9 bases in the middle. The CDR3 sequence is 16 residues long. Germline CDR1 reads PRHDT; CDR2 reads FYEKMQ (reference sequence). The CDR3 bases are TGTGCCAGCAGCTTAGTAGTGGGAACTGGGGCCAACGTCCTGACTTTC. As protein: CASSLVVGTGANVLTF.

This clone was picked up a small number of times. This chain uses TRBV19 with TRBJ2-2, with D possibly matching TRBD1 (6 bases). Trimming pared 6 bases from V and 1 base from J, leaving 12 bases between. The CDR3 sequence is 15 residues long. CDR1 is LNHDA and CDR2 is SQIVND in the germline V gene (reference sequence). The CDR3, as DNA: TGTGCCAGTAGCCAACAGGGTTGGAACACCGGGGAGCTGTTTTTT. Translation gives CASSQQGWNTGELFF.

The V and J genes are TRBV7-3 and TRBJ2-1; 9 bases match TRBD2. V trimming: 1 base; J trimming: 1 base; junction bases outside the gene matches: 2. Looked up from germline, CDR1 is SGHTA and CDR2 is FQGTGA. CDR3 length: 16 amino acids. The CDR3 here is CASSLIAGVSYNEQFF. CDR3 in DNA: TGTGCCAGCAGCTTAATAGCGGGAGTGTCCTACAATGAGCAGTTCTTC. The whole variable domain, remainder taken from reference TRBV7-3 and TRBJ2-1, is GAGVSQTPSNKVTEKGKYVELRCDPISGHTALYWYRQSLGQGPEFLIYFQGTGAADDSGLPNDRFFAVRPEGSVSTLKIQRTERGDSAVYLCASSLIAGVSYNEQFFGPGTRLTVL.

This clone has just a few counts. The rearrangement links TRBV5-1 to TRBJ1-2; tentatively, D is TRBD1 (5 bases). The CDR3 is 14 residues long. CDR1 and CDR2 (germline): SGHRS, YFSETQ. V was trimmed by 2 bases and J by 5 bases, leaving 13 bases between them. The CDR3 sequence: CASSFMWGTYGYTF. The CDR3 nucleotides read TGCGCCAGCAGCTTTATGTGGGGCACGTATGGCTACACCTTC.

CDR3 loop: CASGPFGGYTF. The CDR3 coding sequence is TGTGCCAGCGGACCTTTTGGTGGCTACACCTTC. The chain links TRBV9 to TRBJ1-2; D gene unclear. CDR1 is SGDLS and CDR2 is YYNGEE in the germline V gene. This CDR3 is 11 amino acids long. The ends were cut back, 7 bases at V and 7 bases at J, with 11 bases in the middle.

This chain links TRBV4-2 with TRBJ1-2; TRBD1 matches at 9 bases. CDR3 length equals 14 residues. CDR1 is LGHNA, CDR2 YNFKEQ, per germline. V lost 2 bases and J lost 8; bases outside the gene matches: 6. CDR3 residues: CASSQKTGGRGYTF. Written as DNA, the CDR3 is TGTGCCAGCAGCCAAAAGACAGGGGGTCGGGGCTACACCTTC.

Concerning this clone itself: The same CDR3 can be traced to other DNA sequences in this sample. The gene calls are TRBV5-1 and TRBJ2-6; D is unclear. The CDR3 spans 14 residues. In germline, CDR1 is SGHRS, CDR2 YFSETQ. Trimming pared 0 bases from V and 3 bases from J, leaving 4 bases between. The CDR3 spells CASSLAYGANVLTF. DNA of the CDR3: TGCGCCAGCAGCTTGGCGTATGGGGCCAACGTCCTGACTTTC.

The chain recombines TRBV28 with TRBJ2-1, with D possibly matching TRBD2 (5 bases). V dropped 5 bases and J dropped 2 bases, with 13 bases sitting between them. The CDR3 is made up of 15 amino acids. Germline V lookup: CDR1 MDHEN, CDR2 SYDVKM. As DNA, the CDR3 is TGTGCCAGCAGTCCCGACCATAGCGCCTACAATGAGCAGTTCTTC. Protein sequence: CASSPDHSAYNEQFF.

The chain recombines TRBV18 with TRBJ1-2, with TRBD1 identical over 7 bases. CDR1 KGHSH and CDR2 LQKENI come from the germline V gene. CDR3 size: 13 residues. Trimming removed 1 base from V and 8 bases from J; junction bases left unmatched: 4. The CDR3 nucleotides read TGTGCCAGCTCACCACAGGGGGCTAAAGGCTACACCTTC. This encodes CASSPQGAKGYTF.

The J gene is TRBJ1-1, the V gene TRBV6-1; D remains unclear. Trimming cost V 6 bases and J 11 bases, with 16 bases left between them. The CDR3 extends over 12 amino acids. Germline CDR1 MNHNS, CDR2 SASEGT. Written as DNA, the CDR3 is TGTGCCAGCAGCCGGCTGGACGCCGATGCTTTCTTT. Translating it yields CASSRLDADAFF.